The text below deals with one T cell receptor (beta chain). The antigen is unknown. This record comes from a study of cytomegalovirus exposure and HLA in healthy donors. Whole-study findings and limits: Researchers catalogued some 160 TCR beta chains as cytomegalovirus-associated. First-cohort TCR clusters tended to co-occur in the approximately 120 validation repertoires, a later analysis found.

It was the roughly 130-subject validation cohort, separate from the roughly 700-subject first cohort, to which the donors belonged. This table comes from immunoSEQ multiplex PCR, and its TCRdb copy is limited to in-frame clones, with some not included. The sample has 150,000 or so clones; about nine tenths are singletons. The length of the CDR3 is 12 residues. The germline V gene has CDR1 SNHLY and CDR2 FYNNEI. Trimming cost V 9 bases and J 5 bases, with 13 bases left between them. The TCR was taken from a man between 18 and 29 years old in good health and CMV-seropositive. The sequenced sample was PBMCs. This chain links TRBV2 with TRBJ2-5; a weak D match, TRBD1 (5 bases). The CDR3, as DNA: TGTGCCAGGGGTTACCCAGGGGAGACCCAGTACTTC. Its translation: CARGYPGETQYF.